Listed below are T cell receptor beta chains from one sample, sequenced in a study of cytomegalovirus exposure and HLA in healthy donors. The table came from immunoSEQ multiplex PCR; TCRdb's copy has only in-frame clones and leaves some out. The sample holds roughly 260,000 clones, around nine tenths seen once. Sequencing was carried out using PBMCs. The receptors derive from a man younger than 35 in good health and CMV-seronegative. The CDR3 runs from the conserved cysteine through the conserved F or W. D genes are given only for firm matches. A clone size is listed for some rows: how often the clone was seen (once, few, many), or a class if it is expanded.

TGTGCCAGCAGCGTACGGACAGGCACTGAAGCTTTCTTT,CASSVRTGTEAFF,TRBJ1-1,-,TRBD1,13,TRBV9
TGTGCCAGCATCGGGGGGGGCCAAGAGACCCAGTACTTC,CASIGGGQETQYF,TRBJ2-5,-,TRBD2,13,TRBV2
TGTGCCAGCAGCGCCCGACTAGCGGGGTCCTACAATGAGCAGTTCTTC,CASSARLAGSYNEQFF,TRBJ2-1,once,-,16,TRBV12-1
TGCAGCGTATTACTAGCGGGAGGGCCGAGTGAGCAGTACTTC,CSVLLAGGPSEQYF,TRBJ2-7,once,TRBD2,14,TRBV29-1
TGTGCCAGCAAATGGGCGGGAGAACCCTACGAGCAGTACTTC,CASKWAGEPYEQYF,TRBJ2-7,once,TRBD2,14,TRBV2
TGTGCCAGCAGTTTAAGGGACAGGGTTGGGACCGGGGAGCTGTTTTTT,CASSLRDRVGTGELFF,TRBJ2-2,-,TRBD1,16,TRBV27
TGTGCCACCTCCGGACAGAGCTCTAGCACAGATACGCAGTATTTT,CATSGQSSSTDTQYF,TRBJ2-3,once,-,15,TRBV2
TGTGCCAGCAGTGAAGTCCAGCGGGCGAACACCGGGGAGCTGTTTTTT,CASSEVQRANTGELFF,TRBJ2-2,once,-,16,TRBV6-1
TGCGCCAGCAGCTTGGCCGGGGGACGGTCGGGAGAGCAGTACTTC,CASSLAGGRSGEQYF,TRBJ2-7,-,-,15,TRBV5-1
TGCAGTGCTAGACGAGGAGAGACCCAGTACTTC,CSARRGETQYF,TRBJ2-5,-,-,11,TRBV20-1
TGCAGCGTTGAAGATCGGGGGTCCCAGCATTTT,CSVEDRGSQHF,TRBJ1-5,-,-,11,TRBV29-1
TGTGCCAGCAGCGGCTATAGCGGGGGATACACAGATACGCAGTATTTT,CASSGYSGGYTDTQYF,TRBJ2-3,-,TRBD2,16,TRBV7-2
TGTGCCAGCAGTTACTCGGGGGAGGACGGCTACACCTTC,CASSYSGEDGYTF,TRBJ1-2,once,-,13,TRBV6-5
TGTGCCAGCAGTTTAAGGGGACAGGCGCTCTATGGCTACACCTTC,CASSLRGQALYGYTF,TRBJ1-2,-,TRBD1,15,TRBV27
TGTGCCTGGAAAGGTCAGAAGGGACACTCTGGAAACACCATATATTTT,CAWKGQKGHSGNTIYF,TRBJ1-3,-,-,16,TRBV30
TGTGCCACCAAGCAGGGGAACTGGAACACTGAAGCTTTCTTT,CATKQGNWNTEAFF,TRBJ1-1,-,-,14,TRBV7-2
TGTGCCAGCAGTTACCTGGGGGCTACTCAGCCCCAGCATTTT,CASSYLGATQPQHF,TRBJ1-5,-,-,14,TRBV6-5
TGTGCCAGCAGCTCGGGCGGGGGGGCCTCCTACGAGCAGTACTTC,CASSSGGGASYEQYF,TRBJ2-7,-,TRBD2,15,TRBV5-4
TGTGCCTGGAGTGGCCGGGGAAACCCAGAGACCCAGTACTTC,CAWSGRGNPETQYF,TRBJ2-5,-,-,14,TRBV30
TGTGCCAGCAGTTACTCCGGGACAGGGCTCTACGAGCAGTACTTC,CASSYSGTGLYEQYF,TRBJ2-7,-,TRBD1,15,TRBV6-5
TGTGCCAGCAGCTCTCTCCCGACAGGGGCCTACGAGCAGTACTTC,CASSSLPTGAYEQYF,TRBJ2-7,-,TRBD1,15,TRBV6-5
TGTGCCAGCAGCCAAGAAATGGTCGGGAACGTGCAGTACTTC,CASSQEMVGNVQYF,TRBJ2-7,once,-,14,TRBV14
TGTGCCAGCAGTTACGGAGGGCCCCAGCATTTT,CASSYGGPQHF,TRBJ1-5,-,-,11,TRBV6-6
TGTGCCAGCAGTGACCAGGGGGGAAATCAGCCCCAGCATTTT,CASSDQGGNQPQHF,TRBJ1-5,-,TRBD1,14,TRBV6-4
TGTGCCAGCAGCTTAGCGACCGGGACACGTTACGAGCAGTACTTC,CASSLATGTRYEQYF,TRBJ2-7,-,-,15,TRBV11-2
TGTGCCAGCAGTTACGACAGGGGATACGAGCAGTACTTC,CASSYDRGYEQYF,TRBJ2-7,-,TRBD1,13,TRBV6-5
TGCGCCAGCAGCTTGGGTAGACTCTCTGGAAACACCATATATTTT,CASSLGRLSGNTIYF,TRBJ1-3,-,-,15,TRBV5-1
TGTGCCAGCAGTTTATCCCTGGCTCCCAGGGGCTACGAGCAGTACTTC,CASSLSLAPRGYEQYF,TRBJ2-7,-,-,16,TRBV28
TGTGCCAGCACGGGGGAGTCTTACGAGCAGTACTTC,CASTGESYEQYF,TRBJ2-7,-,-,12,TRBV4-2
TGTGCCAGCACCGGGAGAGCCTACGAGCAGTACTTC,CASTGRAYEQYF,TRBJ2-7,-,-,12,TRBV6-5
TGTGCCAGCAGCTTAGGACTCGGGTCTGGGACCCAGTACTTC,CASSLGLGSGTQYF,TRBJ2-5,-,-,14,TRBV7-3
TGTGCCAGCAGCGCGACAGGGTCCCTGAGCAATCAGCCCCAGCATTTT,CASSATGSLSNQPQHF,TRBJ1-5,-,TRBD1,16,TRBV7-4
TGTGCCACCAGCAGAGACCAATCATCCGGGACAGGGACGATTGGGACTAATGAAAAACTGTTTTTT,CATSRDQSSGTGTIGTNEKLFF,TRBJ1-4,once,TRBD1,22,TRBV15
TGTGCCAGCTCACCACTAGCGGGAGCCCTGAATGAGCAGTTCTTC,CASSPLAGALNEQFF,TRBJ2-1,-,TRBD2,15,TRBV18
TGTGCCAGCAGGAGGAAAGCAACCGGGGAGCTGTTTTTT,CASRRKATGELFF,TRBJ2-2,few,-,13,TRBV6-1
TGTGCCATCCTTCGACAGGAGGAAGCTTTCTTT,CAILRQEEAFF,TRBJ1-1,-,-,11,TRBV7-4
TGTGCCAGCAGTCCCCACACAGATACGCAGTATTTT,CASSPHTDTQYF,TRBJ2-3,-,-,12,TRBV27
TGCGCCAGCAGTAGCGGGAGAAGAAATGAGCAGTTCTTC,CASSSGRRNEQFF,TRBJ2-1,-,TRBD2,13,TRBV10-1
TGTGCCAGCACCCAGAACGGGTTTTCGGGAAACACCATATATTTT,CASTQNGFSGNTIYF,TRBJ1-3,-,-,15,TRBV2
TGTGCCATCAAGGGGGACTATAATTCACCCCTCCACTTT,CAIKGDYNSPLHF,TRBJ1-6,-,-,13,TRBV10-3
TGTGCCACCAGCAGAGTACGAGGCACAGATACGCAGTATTTT,CATSRVRGTDTQYF,TRBJ2-3,-,-,14,TRBV15
TGTGCCAGCAGCGTGAGTAGCTCCTACAATGAGCAGTTCTTC,CASSVSSSYNEQFF,TRBJ2-1,-,-,14,TRBV9
TGTGCCAGCTCACCCTACGGAACCCAGGGACAGCTCTATGGCTACACCTTC,CASSPYGTQGQLYGYTF,TRBJ1-2,few,TRBD1,17,TRBV18
TGTGCCAGCAGTCCCAGGGGAAGTAGCGGGGGGCGCTCCTACAATGAGCAGTTCTTC,CASSPRGSSGGRSYNEQFF,TRBJ2-1,-,TRBD2,19,TRBV27
TGTGCCAGTGAAAAGGACACCAACTATGGCTACACCTTC,CASEKDTNYGYTF,TRBJ1-2,once,-,13,TRBV2
TGTGCCAGCAGTCCGTGGACTAGTTCCTACGAGCAGTACTTC,CASSPWTSSYEQYF,TRBJ2-7,-,TRBD2,14,TRBV28
TGTGCCAGCAGCTTTATTGCAACTAATGAAAAACTGTTTTTT,CASSFIATNEKLFF,TRBJ1-4,-,-,14,TRBV5-6
TGCGCCAGCAGCCACACTAGCGGGGGTTACAATGAGCAGTTCTTC,CASSHTSGGYNEQFF,TRBJ2-1,-,TRBD2,15,TRBV4-3
TGTGCCAGCAGTTTCCCCTCGGACAGGGGTGCTTTCTTT,CASSFPSDRGAFF,TRBJ1-1,once,TRBD1,13,TRBV28
TGTGCCAGCAGCTTAGGACTAGGCTACCTCCTCAACAACTACGAGCAGTACTTC,CASSLGLGYLLNNYEQYF,TRBJ2-7,-,-,18,TRBV11-2
TGTGCCAGCAGTTTAGCCCAGGCGACAGATACGCAGTATTTT,CASSLAQATDTQYF,TRBJ2-3,-,-,14,TRBV28
TGTGCCAGCAGTTTTGGCCTAGCGGTAAATGAGCAGTTCTTC,CASSFGLAVNEQFF,TRBJ2-1,-,TRBD2,14,TRBV27
TGTGCCAGCAGCTTGGGATTCAGCACTGAAGCTTTCTTT,CASSLGFSTEAFF,TRBJ1-1,-,-,13,TRBV5-6
TGTGCCAGCAGCGTAGTAGGGGGCAATCAGTTCTTC,CASSVVGGNQFF,TRBJ2-1,-,TRBD1,12,TRBV9
TGTGCCAGCAGCTTAGTCCCCGGGGATTATTCACCCCTCCACTTT,CASSLVPGDYSPLHF,TRBJ1-6,-,-,15,TRBV7-9